The sequence of this TCR beta chain was determined in a study of regulatory T cells in long-lasting Graves disease. The CDR3 totals 17 residues. V was clipped by 5 bases and J by 6 bases; unmatched bases: 17. Germline V gene sequence: CDR1 DFQATT, CDR2 SNEGSKA (reference sequence). In this sample, this clonotype turned up a few times. Its antigen is not identified. Investigators prepared the TCR beta libraries by applying iRepertoire HTBI primers and Arm-PCR of CDR3 regions. TCRdb analysed the multiplex PCR reads with MiXCR anew, one entry per CDR3 protein. The data contain approximately 390,000 distinct CDR3 sequences, roughly 15% of them seen just once; the ten biggest clones take up around 20%. Study-level findings and limits: Among the persistent patients, 2,741 public clonotypes were shared, more than the approximately 1,000 shared among new patients.

Time point in this sample: newly diagnosed GD, antithyroid drugs for less than 3 months. Generation of the TCR library employed RNA extracted from PBMCs. Staff took roughly 9.6 milliliters of peripheral blood and put it into EDTA tubes. This sample also belongs to another study, concerning T cells in Graves' hyperthyroidism and ophthalmopathy. From that second work: Recently diagnosed hyperthyroidism of less than 2 months' duration affected patients aged 18 to 65. First-round RT-PCR with HTBI primers amplified the TCR CDR3 region.

The rearrangement links TRBV20-1 to TRBJ2-1, with TRBD2 matching 9 bases. Specimen: peripheral blood mononuclear cells (PBMCs), collected at new diagnosis, from a patient treated with antithyroid drugs. The clonotype was recovered from a woman under 30 with Graves disease. For the CDR3, the DNA is TGCAGTGCTGAAACCGGGACTAGCAGGAGTCGGGGCAATGAGCAGTTCTTC. This translates into CSAETGTSRSRGNEQFF.